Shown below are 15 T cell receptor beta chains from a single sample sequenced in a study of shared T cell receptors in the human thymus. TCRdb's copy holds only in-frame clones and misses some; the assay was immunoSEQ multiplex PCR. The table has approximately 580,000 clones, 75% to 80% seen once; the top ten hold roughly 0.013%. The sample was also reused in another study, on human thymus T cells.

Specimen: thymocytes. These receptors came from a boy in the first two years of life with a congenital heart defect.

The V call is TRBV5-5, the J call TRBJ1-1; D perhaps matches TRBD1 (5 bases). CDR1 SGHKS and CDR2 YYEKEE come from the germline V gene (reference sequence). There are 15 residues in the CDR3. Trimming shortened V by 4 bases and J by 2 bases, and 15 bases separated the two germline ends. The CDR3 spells CASSPEWGENTEAFF. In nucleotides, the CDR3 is TGTGCCAGCAGCCCCGAATGGGGGGAAAACACTGAAGCTTTCTTT.

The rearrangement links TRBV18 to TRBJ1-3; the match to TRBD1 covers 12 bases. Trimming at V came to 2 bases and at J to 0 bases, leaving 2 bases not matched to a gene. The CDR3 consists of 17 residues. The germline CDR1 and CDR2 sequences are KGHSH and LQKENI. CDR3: CASSPGTGGLSGNTIYF. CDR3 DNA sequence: TGTGCCAGCTCACCAGGGACAGGGGGCCTCTCTGGAAACACCATATATTTT.

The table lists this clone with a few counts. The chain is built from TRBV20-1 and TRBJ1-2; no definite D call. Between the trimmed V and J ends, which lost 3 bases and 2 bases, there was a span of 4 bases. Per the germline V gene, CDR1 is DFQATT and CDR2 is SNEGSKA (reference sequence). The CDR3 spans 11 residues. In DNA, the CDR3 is TGCAGTGCTAGGGAGAACTATGGCTACACCTTC. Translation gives CSARENYGYTF.

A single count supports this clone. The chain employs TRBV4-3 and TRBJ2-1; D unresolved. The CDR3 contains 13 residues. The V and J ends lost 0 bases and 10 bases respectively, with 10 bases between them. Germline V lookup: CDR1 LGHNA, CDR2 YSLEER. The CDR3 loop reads CASSQDHRGEQFF. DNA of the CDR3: TGCGCCAGCAGCCAAGATCACCGCGGCGAGCAGTTCTTC.

CDR3 sequence reads: CASSPRGYNEQFF. The CDR3, as DNA: TGTGCCAGCTCACCAAGGGGTTACAATGAGCAGTTCTTC. The chain couples TRBV18 to TRBJ2-1, with a tentative D call TRBD1 (5 bases). With 2 bases removed from V and 4 bases from J, the gap between germline ends came to 6 bases. From germline, CDR1 is KGHSH and CDR2 LQKENI. CDR3 size: 13 residues.

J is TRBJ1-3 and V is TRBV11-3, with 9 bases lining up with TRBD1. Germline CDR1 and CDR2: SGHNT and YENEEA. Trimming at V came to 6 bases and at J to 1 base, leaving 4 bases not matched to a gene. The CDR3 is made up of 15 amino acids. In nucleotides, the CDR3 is TGTGCCAGCAGTTCGACAGGGGGTTCTGGAAACACCATATATTTT. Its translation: CASSSTGGSGNTIYF.

The CDR3 nucleotides read TGTGCCAGTAGTATTTATCAGGGGTTCACTGAAGCTTTCTTT. Translating gives CASSIYQGFTEAFF. The chain links TRBV19 to TRBJ1-1, with a weak D call TRBD1 (6 bases). V was cut by 3 bases and J by 4 bases, with 12 bases left in between. CDR1 and CDR2 (germline): LNHDA, SQIVND (reference sequence). The CDR3 is made up of 14 amino acids.

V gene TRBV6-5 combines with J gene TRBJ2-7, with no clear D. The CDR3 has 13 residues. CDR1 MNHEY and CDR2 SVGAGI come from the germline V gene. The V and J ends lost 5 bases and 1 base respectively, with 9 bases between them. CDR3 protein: CASSKAGSYEQYF. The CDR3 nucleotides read TGTGCCAGCAGTAAAGCTGGTTCCTACGAGCAGTACTTC.

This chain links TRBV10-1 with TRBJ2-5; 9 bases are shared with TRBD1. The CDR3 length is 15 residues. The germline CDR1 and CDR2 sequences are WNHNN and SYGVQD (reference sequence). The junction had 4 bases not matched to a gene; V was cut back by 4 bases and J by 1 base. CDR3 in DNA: TGCGCCAGCAGTGCGGACAGGGGAGGCCAAGAGACCCAGTACTTC. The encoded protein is CASSADRGGQETQYF.

The CDR3 spells CASSPVEDRGFTEAFF. CDR3 in DNA: TGTGCCAGCAGCCCGGTCGAGGACAGGGGGTTTACTGAAGCTTTCTTT. The chain is built from TRBV5-4 and TRBJ1-1, with 10 nucleotides matching TRBD1. V was clipped by 4 bases and J by 5 bases; unmatched bases: 11. This CDR3 has 16 amino acids. The germline V gene encodes CDR1 SGHNT and CDR2 YYREEE (reference sequence).

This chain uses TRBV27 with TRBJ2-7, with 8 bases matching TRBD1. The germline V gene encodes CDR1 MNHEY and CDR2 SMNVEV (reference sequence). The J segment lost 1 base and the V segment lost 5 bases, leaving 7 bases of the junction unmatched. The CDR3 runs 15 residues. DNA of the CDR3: TGTGCCAGCAGTAGACAGGGGCGTCCGTCCTACGAGCAGTACTTC. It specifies CASSRQGRPSYEQYF.

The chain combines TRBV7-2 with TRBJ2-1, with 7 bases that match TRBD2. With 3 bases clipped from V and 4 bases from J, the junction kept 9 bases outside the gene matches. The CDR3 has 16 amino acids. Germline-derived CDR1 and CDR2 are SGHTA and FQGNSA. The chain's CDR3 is CASSLIWRAGYNEQFF. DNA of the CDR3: TGTGCCAGCAGCTTGATTTGGAGAGCGGGGTACAATGAGCAGTTCTTC.

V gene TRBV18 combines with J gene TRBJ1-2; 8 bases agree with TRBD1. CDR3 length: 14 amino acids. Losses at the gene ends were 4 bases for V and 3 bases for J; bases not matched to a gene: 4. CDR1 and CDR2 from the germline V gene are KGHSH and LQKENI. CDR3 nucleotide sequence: TGTGCCAGCTCACACCGGACAGGGCACTATGGCTACACCTTC. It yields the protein CASSHRTGHYGYTF.

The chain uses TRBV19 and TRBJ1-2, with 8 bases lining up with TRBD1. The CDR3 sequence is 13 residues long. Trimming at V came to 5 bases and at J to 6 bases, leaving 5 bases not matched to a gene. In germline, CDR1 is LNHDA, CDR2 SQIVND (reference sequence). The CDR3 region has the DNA TGTGCCAGTAGTGTAGGGACAGGTAATGGCTACACCTTC. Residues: CASSVGTGNGYTF.

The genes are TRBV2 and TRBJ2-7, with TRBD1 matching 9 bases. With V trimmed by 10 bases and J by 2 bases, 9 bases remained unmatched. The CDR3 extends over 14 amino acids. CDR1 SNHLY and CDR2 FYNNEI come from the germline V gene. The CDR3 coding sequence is TGTGCCATAAGGGGACAGGGAATTACCTACGAGCAGTACTTC. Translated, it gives CAIRGQGITYEQYF.